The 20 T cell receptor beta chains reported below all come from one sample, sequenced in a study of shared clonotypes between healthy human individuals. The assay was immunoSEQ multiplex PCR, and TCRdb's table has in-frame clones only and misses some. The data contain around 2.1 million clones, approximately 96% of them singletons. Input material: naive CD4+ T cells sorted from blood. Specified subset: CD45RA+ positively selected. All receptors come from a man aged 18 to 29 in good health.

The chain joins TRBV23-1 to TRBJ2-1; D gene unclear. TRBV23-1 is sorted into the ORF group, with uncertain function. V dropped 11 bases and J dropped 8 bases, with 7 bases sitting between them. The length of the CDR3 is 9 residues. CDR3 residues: CALQDEQFF. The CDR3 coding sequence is TGCGCCTTACAAGATGAGCAGTTCTTC.

This CDR3 is CASTDLSYNSPLHF. The CDR3 DNA follows: TGTGCCAGCACGGACCTCTCCTATAATTCACCCCTCCACTTT. The chain combines TRBV7-9 with TRBJ1-6; no reliable D call. The V gene lost 7 bases and the J gene lost 0 bases, with 7 bases spanning the gap. This CDR3 contains 14 residues. The V gene's germline CDR1 is SEHNR and CDR2 FQNEAQ (reference sequence).

The CDR3 DNA sequence: TGTGCCAGCACCGGCTCTGGGGCCAACGTCCTGACTTTC. Translation: CASTGSGANVLTF. This sequence joins TRBV6-6 and TRBJ2-6; D remains unclear. The CDR3 spans 13 residues. The germline gives CDR1 MNHNY, CDR2 SVGAGI (reference sequence). V was pared by 7 bases and J by 0 bases, with 4 bases between.

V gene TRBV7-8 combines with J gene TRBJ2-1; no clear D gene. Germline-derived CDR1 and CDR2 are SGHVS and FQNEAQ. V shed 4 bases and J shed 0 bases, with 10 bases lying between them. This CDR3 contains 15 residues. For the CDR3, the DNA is TGTGCCAGCAGCTCCCTAGTGAGCTCCTACAATGAGCAGTTCTTC. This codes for CASSSLVSSYNEQFF. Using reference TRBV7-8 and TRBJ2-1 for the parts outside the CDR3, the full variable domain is GAGVSQSPRYKVAKRGQDVALRCDPISGHVSLFWYQQALGQGPEFLTYFQNEAQLDKSGLPSDRFFAERPEGSVSTLKIQRTQQEDSAVYLCASSSLVSSYNEQFFGPGTRLTVL.

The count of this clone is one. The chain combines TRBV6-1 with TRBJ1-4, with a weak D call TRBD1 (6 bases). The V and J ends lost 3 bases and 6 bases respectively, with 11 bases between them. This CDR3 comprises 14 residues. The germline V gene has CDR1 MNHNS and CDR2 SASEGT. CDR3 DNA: TGTGCCAGCAGTGAGTCGGGGGCCGATGAAAAACTGTTTTTT. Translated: CASSESGADEKLFF.

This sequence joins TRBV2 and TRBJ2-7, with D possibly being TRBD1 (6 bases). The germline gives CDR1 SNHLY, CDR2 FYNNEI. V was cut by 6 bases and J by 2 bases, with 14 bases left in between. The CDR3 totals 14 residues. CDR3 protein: CASSRDTLTYEQYF. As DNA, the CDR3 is TGTGCCAGCAGCCGGGACACACTCACCTACGAGCAGTACTTC.

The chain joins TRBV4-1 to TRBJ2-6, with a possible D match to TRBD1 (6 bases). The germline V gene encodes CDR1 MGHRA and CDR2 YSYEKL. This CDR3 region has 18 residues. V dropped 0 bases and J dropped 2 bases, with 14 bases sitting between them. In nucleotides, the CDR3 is TGCGCCAGCAGCCAAGATCTGGGACACTTGGCTGGGGCCAACGTCCTGACTTTC. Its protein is CASSQDLGHLAGANVLTF.

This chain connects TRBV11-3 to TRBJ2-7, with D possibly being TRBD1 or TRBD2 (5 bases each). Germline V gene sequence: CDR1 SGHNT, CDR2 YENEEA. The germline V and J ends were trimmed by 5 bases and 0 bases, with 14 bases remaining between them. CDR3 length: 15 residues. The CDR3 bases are TGTGCCAGCAGCCTAGGGACGGTTAGCTCCTACGAGCAGTACTTC. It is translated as CASSLGTVSSYEQYF.

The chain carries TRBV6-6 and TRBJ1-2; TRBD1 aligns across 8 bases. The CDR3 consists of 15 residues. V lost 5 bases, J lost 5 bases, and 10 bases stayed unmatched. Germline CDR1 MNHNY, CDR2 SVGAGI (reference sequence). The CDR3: CASSDRGSSLYGYTF. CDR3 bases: TGTGCCAGCAGTGACAGGGGAAGTAGCCTATATGGCTACACCTTC.

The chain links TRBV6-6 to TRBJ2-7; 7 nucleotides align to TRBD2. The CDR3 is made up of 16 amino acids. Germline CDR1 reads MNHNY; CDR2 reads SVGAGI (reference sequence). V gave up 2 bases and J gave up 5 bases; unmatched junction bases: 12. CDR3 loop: CASSYLGGAGYNEQYF. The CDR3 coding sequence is TGTGCCAGCAGTTACCTGGGGGGAGCGGGATATAACGAGCAGTACTTC.

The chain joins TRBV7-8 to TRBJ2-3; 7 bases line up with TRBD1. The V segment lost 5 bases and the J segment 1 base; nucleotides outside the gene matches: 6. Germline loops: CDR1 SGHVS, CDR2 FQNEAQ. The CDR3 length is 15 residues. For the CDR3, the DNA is TGTGCCAGCAGCCTTTGGGACAGCCGCACAGATACGCAGTATTTT. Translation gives CASSLWDSRTDTQYF.

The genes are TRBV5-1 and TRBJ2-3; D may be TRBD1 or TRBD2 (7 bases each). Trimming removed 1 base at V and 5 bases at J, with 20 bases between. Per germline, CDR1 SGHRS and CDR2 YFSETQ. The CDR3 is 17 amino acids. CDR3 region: CASSLWQGGSPRDTQYF. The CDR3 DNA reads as TGCGCCAGCAGCTTGTGGCAGGGGGGGTCCCCCCGAGATACGCAGTATTTT.

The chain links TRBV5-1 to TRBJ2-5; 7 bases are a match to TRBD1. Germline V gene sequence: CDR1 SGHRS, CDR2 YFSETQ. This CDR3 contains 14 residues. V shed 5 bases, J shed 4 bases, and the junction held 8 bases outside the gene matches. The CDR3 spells CASRGDSWPETQYF. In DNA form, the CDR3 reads TGCGCCAGCAGGGGGGACAGCTGGCCAGAGACCCAGTACTTC.

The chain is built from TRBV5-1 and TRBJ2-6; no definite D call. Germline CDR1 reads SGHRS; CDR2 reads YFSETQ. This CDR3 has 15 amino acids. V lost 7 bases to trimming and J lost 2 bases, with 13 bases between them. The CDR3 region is CASSRGRAGANVLTF. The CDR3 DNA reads TGCGCCAGCTCAAGAGGTCGGGCTGGGGCCAACGTCCTGACTTTC.

The CDR3 spells CASSKGGAETQYF. CDR3 in DNA: TGTGCCAGCAGCAAAGGGGGCGCCGAGACCCAGTACTTC. The rearrangement links TRBV7-3 to TRBJ2-5; TRBD1 matches 7 bases. Trimming took 5 bases from V and 5 from J; bases not matched to a gene: 5. The CDR3 extends over 13 amino acids. CDR1 SGHTA and CDR2 FQGTGA come from the germline V gene.

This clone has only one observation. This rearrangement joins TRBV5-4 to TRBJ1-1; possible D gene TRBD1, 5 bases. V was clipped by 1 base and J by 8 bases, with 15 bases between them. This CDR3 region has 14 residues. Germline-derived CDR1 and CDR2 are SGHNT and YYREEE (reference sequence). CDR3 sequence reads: CASSLNLLPGEAFF. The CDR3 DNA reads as TGTGCCAGCAGCTTGAATCTTTTGCCAGGGGAAGCTTTCTTT.

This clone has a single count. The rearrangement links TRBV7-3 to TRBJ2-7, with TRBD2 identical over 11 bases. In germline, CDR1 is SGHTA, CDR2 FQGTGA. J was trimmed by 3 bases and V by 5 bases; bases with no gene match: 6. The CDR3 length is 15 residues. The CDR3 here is CASSLSGGAGYEQYF. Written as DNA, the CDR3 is TGTGCCAGCAGCCTTAGCGGGGGGGCCGGCTACGAGCAGTACTTC.

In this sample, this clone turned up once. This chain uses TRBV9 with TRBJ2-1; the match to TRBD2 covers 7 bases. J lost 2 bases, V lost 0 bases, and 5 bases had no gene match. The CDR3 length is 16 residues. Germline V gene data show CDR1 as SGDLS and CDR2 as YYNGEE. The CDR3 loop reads CASSVAGGLPYNEQFF. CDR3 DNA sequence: TGTGCCAGCAGCGTAGCGGGGGGACTTCCCTACAATGAGCAGTTCTTC.

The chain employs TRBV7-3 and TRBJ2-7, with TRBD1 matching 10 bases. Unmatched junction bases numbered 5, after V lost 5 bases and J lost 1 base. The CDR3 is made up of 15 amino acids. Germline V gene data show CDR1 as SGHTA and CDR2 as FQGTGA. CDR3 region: CASSPTGQGSYEQYF. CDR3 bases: TGTGCCAGCAGCCCGACGGGACAGGGGTCCTACGAGCAGTACTTC.

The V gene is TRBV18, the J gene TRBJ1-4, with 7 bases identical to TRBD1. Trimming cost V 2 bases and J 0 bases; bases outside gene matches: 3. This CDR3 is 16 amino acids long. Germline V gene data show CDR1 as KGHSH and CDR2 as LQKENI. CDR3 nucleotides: TGTGCCAGCTCACCAGGGACAGATGCAACTAATGAAAAACTGTTTTTT. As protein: CASSPGTDATNEKLFF.